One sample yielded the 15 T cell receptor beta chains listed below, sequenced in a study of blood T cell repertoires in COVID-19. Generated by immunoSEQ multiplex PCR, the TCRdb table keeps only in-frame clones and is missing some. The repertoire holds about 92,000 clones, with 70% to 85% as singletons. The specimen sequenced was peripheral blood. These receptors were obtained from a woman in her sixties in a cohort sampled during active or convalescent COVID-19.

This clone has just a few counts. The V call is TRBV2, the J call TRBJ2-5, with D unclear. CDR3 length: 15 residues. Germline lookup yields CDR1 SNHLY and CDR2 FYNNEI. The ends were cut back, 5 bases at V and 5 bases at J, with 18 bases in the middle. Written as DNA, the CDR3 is TGTGCCAGCAGTCCCTCAATAATAGCTCGGGAGACCCAGTACTTC. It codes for CASSPSIIARETQYF. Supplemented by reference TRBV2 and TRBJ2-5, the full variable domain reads EPEVTQTPSHQVTQMGQEVILRCVPISNHLYFYWYRQILGQKVEFLVSFYNNEISEKSEIFDDQFSVERPDGSNFTLKIRSTKLEDSAMYFCASSPSIIARETQYFGPGTRLLVL.

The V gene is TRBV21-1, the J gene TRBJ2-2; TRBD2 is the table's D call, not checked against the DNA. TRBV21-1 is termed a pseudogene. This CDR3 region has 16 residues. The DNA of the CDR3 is TGTGCCAGCAGCAAAGTGGAGGGTCTGAACACCGGGGAGCTGTTTTTT. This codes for CASSKVEGLNTGELFF.

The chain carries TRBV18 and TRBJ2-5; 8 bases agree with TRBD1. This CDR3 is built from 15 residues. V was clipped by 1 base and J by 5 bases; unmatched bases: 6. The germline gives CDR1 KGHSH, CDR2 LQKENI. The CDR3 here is CASSPQTGEVETQYF. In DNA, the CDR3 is TGTGCCAGCTCACCACAGACAGGGGAGGTTGAGACCCAGTACTTC. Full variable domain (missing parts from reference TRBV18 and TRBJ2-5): NAGVMQNPRHLVRRRGQEARLRCSPMKGHSHVYWYRQLPEEGLKFMVYLQKENIIDESGMPKERFSAEFPKEGPSILRIQQVVRGDSAAYFCASSPQTGEVETQYFGPGTRLLVL.

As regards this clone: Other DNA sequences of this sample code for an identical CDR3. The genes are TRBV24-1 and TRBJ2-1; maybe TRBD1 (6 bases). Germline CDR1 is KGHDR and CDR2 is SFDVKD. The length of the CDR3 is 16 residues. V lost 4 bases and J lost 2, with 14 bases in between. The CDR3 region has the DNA TGTGCCACCAGTGAACCCGGAACAGGGCCCTACAATGAGCAGTTCTTC. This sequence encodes CATSEPGTGPYNEQFF.

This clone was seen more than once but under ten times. As DNA, the CDR3 is TGCGCCAGCAGCTTTTGGGAGGATTCACCCCTCCACTTT. Translation: CASSFWEDSPLHF. The V and J genes are TRBV5-1 and TRBJ1-6; D is unresolved. CDR1 is SGHRS and CDR2 is YFSETQ in the germline V gene. V lost 2 bases, J lost 8 bases, and 8 bases lay in between. The CDR3 length is 13 residues.

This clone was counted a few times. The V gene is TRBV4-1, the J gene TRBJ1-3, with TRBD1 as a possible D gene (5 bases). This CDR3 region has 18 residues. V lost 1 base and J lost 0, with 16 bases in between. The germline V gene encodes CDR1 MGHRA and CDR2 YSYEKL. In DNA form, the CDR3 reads TGCGCCAGCAGCCAAGGACTGCGGGGGGGACTCTCTGGAAACACCATATATTTT. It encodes CASSQGLRGGLSGNTIYF.

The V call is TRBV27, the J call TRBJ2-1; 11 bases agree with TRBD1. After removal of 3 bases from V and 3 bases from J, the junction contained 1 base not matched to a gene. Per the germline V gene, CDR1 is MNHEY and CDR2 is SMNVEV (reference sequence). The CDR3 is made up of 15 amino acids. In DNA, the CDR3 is TGTGCCAGCAGTTTCGGGACAGGGGGCTACAATGAGCAGTTCTTC. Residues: CASSFGTGGYNEQFF.

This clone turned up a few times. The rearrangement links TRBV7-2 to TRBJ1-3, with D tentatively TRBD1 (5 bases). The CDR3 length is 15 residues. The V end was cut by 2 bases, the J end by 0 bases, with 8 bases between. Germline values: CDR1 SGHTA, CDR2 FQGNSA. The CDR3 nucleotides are TGTGCCAGCAGCTTAATGACAGTCTCTGGAAACACCATATATTTT. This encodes CASSLMTVSGNTIYF.

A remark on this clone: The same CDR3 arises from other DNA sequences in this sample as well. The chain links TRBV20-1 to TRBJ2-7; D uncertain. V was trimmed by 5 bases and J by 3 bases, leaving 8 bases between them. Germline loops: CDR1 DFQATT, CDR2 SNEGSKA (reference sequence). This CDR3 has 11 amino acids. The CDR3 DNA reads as TGCAGTGCTCGCGTTAGCTACGAGCAGTACTTC. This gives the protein CSARVSYEQYF.

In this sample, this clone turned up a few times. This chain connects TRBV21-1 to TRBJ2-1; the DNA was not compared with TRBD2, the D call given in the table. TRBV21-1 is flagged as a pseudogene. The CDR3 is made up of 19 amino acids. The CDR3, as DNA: TGTGCCAGCAGCTACGGGACGGCCGGACGGGGGGCCTCCTACAATGAGCAGTTCTTC. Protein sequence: CASSYGTAGRGASYNEQFF.

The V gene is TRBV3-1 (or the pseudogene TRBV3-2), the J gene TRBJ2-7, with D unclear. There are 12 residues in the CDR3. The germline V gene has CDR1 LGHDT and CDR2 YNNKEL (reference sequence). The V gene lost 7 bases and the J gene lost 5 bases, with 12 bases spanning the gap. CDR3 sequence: CASTRVPNEQYF. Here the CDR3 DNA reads TGTGCCAGCACCCGGGTTCCCAACGAGCAGTACTTC.

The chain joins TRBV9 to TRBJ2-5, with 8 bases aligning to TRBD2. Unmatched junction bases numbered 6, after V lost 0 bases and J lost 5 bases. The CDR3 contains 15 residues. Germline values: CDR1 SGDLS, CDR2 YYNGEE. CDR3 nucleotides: TGTGCCAGCAGCGTAGCGGCGGGGGGATGGGAGACCCAGTACTTC. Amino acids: CASSVAAGGWETQYF. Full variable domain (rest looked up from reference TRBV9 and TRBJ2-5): DSGVTQTPKHLITATGQRVTLRCSPRSGDLSVYWYQQSLDQGLQFLIQYYNGEERAKGNILERFSAQQFPDLHSELNLSSLELGDSALYFCASSVAAGGWETQYFGPGTRLLVL.

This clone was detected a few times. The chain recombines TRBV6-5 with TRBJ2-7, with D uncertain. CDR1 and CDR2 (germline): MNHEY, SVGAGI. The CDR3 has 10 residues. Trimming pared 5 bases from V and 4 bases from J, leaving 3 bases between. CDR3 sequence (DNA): TGTGCCAGCAGTCATTACGAGCAGTACTTC. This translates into CASSHYEQYF.

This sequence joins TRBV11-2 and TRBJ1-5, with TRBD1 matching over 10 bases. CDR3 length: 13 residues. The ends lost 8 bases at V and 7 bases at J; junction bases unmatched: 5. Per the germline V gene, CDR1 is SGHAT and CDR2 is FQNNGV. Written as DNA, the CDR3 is TGTGCCAGCTCACTGGACAGGGGGCAGCCCCAGCATTTT. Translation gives CASSLDRGQPQHF.

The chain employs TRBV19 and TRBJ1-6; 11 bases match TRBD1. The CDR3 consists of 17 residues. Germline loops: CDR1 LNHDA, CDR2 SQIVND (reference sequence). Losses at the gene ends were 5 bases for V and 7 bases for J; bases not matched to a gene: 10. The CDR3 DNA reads TGTGCCAGTAGTGGTCGGACAGGGGGCGCAGGGAATTCACCCCTCCACTTT. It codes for CASSGRTGGAGNSPLHF.